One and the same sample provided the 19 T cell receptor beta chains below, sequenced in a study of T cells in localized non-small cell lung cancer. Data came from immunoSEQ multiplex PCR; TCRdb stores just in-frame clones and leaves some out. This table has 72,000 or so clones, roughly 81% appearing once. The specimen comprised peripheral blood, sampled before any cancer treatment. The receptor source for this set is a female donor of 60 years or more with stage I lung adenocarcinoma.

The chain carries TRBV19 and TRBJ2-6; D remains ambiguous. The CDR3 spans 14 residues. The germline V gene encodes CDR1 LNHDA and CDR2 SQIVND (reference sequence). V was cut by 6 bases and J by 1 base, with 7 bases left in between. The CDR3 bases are TGTGCCAGTAGGCTCGAGTCTGGGGCCAACGTCCTGACTTTC. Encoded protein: CASRLESGANVLTF.

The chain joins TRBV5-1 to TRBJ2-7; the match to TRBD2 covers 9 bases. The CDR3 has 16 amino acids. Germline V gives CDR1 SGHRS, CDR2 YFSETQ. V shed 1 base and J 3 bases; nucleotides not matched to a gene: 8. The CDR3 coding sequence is TGCGCCAGCAGCTTGTTCGGGACTAGCTTTGACTACGAGCAGTACTTC. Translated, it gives CASSLFGTSFDYEQYF.

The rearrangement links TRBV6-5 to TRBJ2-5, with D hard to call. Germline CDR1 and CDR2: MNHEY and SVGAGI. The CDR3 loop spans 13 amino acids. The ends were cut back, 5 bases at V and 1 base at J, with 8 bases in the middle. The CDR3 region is CASSPLPQETQYF. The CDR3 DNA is TGTGCCAGCAGTCCCCTCCCCCAAGAGACCCAGTACTTC.

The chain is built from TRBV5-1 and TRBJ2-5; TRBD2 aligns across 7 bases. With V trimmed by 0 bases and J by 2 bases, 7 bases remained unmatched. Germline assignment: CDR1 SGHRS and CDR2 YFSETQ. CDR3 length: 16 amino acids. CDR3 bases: TGCGCCAGCAGCTTGGTCGGGCTAGCGGCTCAAGAGACCCAGTACTTC. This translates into CASSLVGLAAQETQYF. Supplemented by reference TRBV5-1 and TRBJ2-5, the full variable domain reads KAGVTQTPRYLIKTRGQQVTLSCSPISGHRSVSWYQQTPGQGLQFLFEYFSETQRNKGNFPGRFSGRQFSNSRSEMNVSTLELGDSALYLCASSLVGLAAQETQYFGPGTRLLVL.

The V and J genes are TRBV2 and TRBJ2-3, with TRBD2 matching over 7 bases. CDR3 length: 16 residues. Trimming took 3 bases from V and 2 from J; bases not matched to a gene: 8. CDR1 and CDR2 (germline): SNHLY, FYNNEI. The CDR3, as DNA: TGTGCCAGCAGTGACGGTGGGGGGGTTGTCACAGATACGCAGTATTTT. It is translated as CASSDGGGVVTDTQYF.

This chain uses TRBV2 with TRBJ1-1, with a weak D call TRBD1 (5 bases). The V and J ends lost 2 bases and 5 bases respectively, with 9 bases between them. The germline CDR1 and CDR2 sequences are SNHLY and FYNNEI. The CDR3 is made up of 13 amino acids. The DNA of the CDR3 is TGTGCCAGCAGTGAATTGCGGGGGACTGAAGCTTTCTTT. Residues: CASSELRGTEAFF.

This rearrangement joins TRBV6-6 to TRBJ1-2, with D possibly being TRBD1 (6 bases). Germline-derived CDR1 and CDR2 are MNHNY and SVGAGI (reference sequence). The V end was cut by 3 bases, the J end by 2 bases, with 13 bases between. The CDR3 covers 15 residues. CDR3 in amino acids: CASSYLQGGNYGYTF. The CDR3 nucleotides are TGTGCCAGCAGTTATTTACAGGGCGGGAACTATGGCTACACCTTC.

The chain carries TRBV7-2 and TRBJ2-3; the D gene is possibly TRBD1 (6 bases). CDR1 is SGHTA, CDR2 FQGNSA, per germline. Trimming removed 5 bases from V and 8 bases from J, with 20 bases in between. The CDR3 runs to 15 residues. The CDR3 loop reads CASSQGSSFSGTQYF. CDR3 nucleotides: TGTGCCAGCAGCCAGGGGTCTAGCTTCTCCGGTACGCAGTATTTT.

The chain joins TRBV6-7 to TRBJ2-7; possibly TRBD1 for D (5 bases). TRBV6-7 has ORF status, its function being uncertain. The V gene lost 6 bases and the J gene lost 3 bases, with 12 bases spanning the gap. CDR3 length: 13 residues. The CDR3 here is CASSHGHFYEQYF. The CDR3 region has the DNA TGTGCCAGCAGCCACGGACATTTCTACGAGCAGTACTTC.

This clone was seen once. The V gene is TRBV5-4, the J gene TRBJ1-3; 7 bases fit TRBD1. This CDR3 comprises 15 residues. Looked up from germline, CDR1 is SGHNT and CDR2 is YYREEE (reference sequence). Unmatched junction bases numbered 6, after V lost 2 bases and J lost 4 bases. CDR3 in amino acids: CASSFNTGVGNTIYF. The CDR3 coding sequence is TGTGCCAGCAGCTTCAATACAGGGGTAGGAAACACCATATATTTT.

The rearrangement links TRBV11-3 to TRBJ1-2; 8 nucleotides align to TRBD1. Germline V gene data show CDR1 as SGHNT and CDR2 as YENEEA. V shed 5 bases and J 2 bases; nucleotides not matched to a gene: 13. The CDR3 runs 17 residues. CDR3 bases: TGTGCCAGCAGCATTTCGACAGGGGCAAGACCAAACTATGGCTACACCTTC. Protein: CASSISTGARPNYGYTF.

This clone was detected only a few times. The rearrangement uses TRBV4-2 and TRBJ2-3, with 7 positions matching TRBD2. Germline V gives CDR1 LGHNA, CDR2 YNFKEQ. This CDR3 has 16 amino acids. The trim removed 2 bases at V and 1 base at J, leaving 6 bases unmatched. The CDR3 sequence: CASSQMRAGGTDTQYF. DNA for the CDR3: TGTGCCAGCAGCCAAATGAGGGCGGGGGGCACAGATACGCAGTATTTT.

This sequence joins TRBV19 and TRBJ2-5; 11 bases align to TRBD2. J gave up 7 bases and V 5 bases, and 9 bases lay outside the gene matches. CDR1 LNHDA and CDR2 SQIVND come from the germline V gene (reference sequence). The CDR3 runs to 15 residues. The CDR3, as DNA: TGTGCCAGTAGTTCCCTAGCGGGGGGCAGAGGGACCCAGTACTTC. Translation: CASSSLAGGRGTQYF.

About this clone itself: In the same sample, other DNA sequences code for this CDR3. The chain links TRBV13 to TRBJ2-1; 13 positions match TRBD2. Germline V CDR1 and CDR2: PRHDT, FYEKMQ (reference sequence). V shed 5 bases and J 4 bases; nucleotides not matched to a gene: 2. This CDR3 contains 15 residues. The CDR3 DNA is TGTGCCAGCAGCCTGGGACTAGCGGGGTACAATGAGCAGTTCTTC. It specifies CASSLGLAGYNEQFF.

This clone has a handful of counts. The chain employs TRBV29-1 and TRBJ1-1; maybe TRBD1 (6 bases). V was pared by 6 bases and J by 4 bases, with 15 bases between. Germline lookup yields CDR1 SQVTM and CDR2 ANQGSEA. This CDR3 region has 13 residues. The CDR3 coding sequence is TGCAGCGTCCGAGGGGGAGACGGCACTGAAGCTTTCTTT. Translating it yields CSVRGGDGTEAFF.

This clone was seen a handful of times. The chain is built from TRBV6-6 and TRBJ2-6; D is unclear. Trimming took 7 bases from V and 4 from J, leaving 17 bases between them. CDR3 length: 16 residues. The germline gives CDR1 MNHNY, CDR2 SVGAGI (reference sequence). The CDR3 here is CASTFWAQPGANVLTF. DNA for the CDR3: TGTGCCAGCACCTTCTGGGCCCAGCCCGGGGCCAACGTCCTGACTTTC.

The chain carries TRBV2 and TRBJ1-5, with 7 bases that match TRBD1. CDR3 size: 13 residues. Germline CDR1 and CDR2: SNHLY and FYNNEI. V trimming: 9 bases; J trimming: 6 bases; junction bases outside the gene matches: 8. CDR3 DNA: TGTGCCAGTAATCAGGGGGTGCGTCAGCCCCAGCATTTT. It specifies CASNQGVRQPQHF.

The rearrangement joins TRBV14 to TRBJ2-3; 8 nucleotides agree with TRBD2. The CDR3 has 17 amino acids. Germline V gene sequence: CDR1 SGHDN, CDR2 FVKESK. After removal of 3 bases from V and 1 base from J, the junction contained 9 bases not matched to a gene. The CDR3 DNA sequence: TGTGCCAGCAGCCAGGGTTTCGGGGGGGCAGGCACAGATACGCAGTATTTT. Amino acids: CASSQGFGGAGTDTQYF.

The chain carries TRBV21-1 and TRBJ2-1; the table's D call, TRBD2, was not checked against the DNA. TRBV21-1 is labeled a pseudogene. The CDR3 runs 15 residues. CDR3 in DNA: TGTGCCAGCAGCAAACAGAGGGGGGGTACCCATGAGCAGTTCTTC. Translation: CASSKQRGGTHEQFF.